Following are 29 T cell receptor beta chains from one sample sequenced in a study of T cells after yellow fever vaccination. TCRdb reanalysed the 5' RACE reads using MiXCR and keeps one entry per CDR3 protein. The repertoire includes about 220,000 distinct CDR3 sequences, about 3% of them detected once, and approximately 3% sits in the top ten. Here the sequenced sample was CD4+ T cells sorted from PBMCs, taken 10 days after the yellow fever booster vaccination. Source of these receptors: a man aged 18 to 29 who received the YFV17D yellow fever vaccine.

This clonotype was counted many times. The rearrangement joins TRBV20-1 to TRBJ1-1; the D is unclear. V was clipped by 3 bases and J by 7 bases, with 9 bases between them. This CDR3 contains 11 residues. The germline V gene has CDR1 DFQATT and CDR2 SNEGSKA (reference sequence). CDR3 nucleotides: TGCAGTGCTAGTGGTCAGGTTGAAGCTTTCTTT. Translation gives CSASGQVEAFF.

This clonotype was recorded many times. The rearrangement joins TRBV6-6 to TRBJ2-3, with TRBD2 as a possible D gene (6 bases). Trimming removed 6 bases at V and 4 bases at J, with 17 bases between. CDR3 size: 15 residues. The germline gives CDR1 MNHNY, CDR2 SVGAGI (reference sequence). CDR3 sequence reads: CASRLSGTGADTQYF. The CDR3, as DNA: TGTGCCAGCAGACTTAGCGGCACCGGCGCAGATACGCAGTATTTT.

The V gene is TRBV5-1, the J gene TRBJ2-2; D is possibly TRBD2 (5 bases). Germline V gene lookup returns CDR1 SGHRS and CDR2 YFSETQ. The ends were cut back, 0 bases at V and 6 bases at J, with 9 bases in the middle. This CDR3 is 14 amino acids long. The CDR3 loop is CASSLVRAPGELFF. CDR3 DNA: TGCGCCAGCAGCTTGGTGCGGGCTCCCGGGGAGCTGTTTTTT. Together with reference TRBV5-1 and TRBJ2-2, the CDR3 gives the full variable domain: KAGVTQTPRYLIKTRGQQVTLSCSPISGHRSVSWYQQTPGQGLQFLFEYFSETQRNKGNFPGRFSGRQFSNSRSEMNVSTLELGDSALYLCASSLVRAPGELFFGEGSRLTVL.

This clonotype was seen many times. The CDR3 sequence is CASKGGVTYNEQFF. The CDR3 DNA follows: TGTGCCAGCAAGGGAGGAGTTACCTACAATGAGCAGTTCTTC. V is TRBV27 and J is TRBJ2-1; D possibly corresponds to TRBD2 (6 bases). Trimming cost V 7 bases and J 2 bases, with 12 bases left between them. This CDR3 contains 14 residues. In germline, CDR1 is MNHEY, CDR2 SMNVEV (reference sequence).

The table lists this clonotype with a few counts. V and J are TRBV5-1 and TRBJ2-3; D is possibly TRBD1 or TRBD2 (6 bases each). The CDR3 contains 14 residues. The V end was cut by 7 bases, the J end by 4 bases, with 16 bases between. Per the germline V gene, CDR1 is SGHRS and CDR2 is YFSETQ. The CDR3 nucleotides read TGCGCCAGCTGCCTGAGGGGGGTAGCAGATACGCAGTATTTT. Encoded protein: CASCLRGVADTQYF.

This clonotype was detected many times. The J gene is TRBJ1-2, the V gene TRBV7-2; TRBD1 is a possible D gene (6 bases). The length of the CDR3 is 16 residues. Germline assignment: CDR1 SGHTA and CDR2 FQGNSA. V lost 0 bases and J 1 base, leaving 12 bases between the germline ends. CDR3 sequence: CASSLARRTVNYGYTF. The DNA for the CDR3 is TGTGCCAGCAGCTTAGCCCGACGGACAGTTAACTATGGCTACACCTTC.

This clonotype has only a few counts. The CDR3 DNA reads TGTGCCATCAGCCACACAGGGATCAATCATGAGCAGTTCTTC. Translating gives CAISHTGINHEQFF. The genes are TRBV10-3 and TRBJ2-1; TRBD1 is a possible D gene (6 bases). V gave up 6 bases and J gave up 8 bases, with 17 bases separating them. CDR1 is ENHRY and CDR2 is SYGVKD in the germline V gene. The CDR3 is 14 amino acids.

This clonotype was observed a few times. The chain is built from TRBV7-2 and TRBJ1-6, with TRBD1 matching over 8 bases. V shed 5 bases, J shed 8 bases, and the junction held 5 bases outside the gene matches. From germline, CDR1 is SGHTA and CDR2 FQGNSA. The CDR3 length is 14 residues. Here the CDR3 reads CASSVQGADSPLHF. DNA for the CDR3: TGTGCCAGCAGCGTTCAGGGGGCCGATTCACCCCTCCACTTT.

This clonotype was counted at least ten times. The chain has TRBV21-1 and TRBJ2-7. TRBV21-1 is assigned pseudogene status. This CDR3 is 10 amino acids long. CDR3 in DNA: TGTGCCAGCATCCTTTACGAGCAGTACTTC. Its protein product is CASILYEQYF.

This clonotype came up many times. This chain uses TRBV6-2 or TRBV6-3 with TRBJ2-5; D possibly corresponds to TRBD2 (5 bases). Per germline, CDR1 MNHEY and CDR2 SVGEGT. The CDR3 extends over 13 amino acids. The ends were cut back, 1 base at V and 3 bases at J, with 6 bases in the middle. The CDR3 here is CASSYYGEETQYF. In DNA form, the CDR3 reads TGTGCCAGCAGTTACTACGGGGAAGAGACCCAGTACTTC.

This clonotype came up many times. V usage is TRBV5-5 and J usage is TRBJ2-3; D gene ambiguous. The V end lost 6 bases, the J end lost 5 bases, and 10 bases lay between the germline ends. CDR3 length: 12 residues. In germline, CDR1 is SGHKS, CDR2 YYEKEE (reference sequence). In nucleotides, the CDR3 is TGTGCCAGCATCATAGGGTTAGATACGCAGTATTTT. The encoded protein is CASIIGLDTQYF. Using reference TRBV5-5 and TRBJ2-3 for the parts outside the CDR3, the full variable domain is DAGVTQSPTHLIKTRGQQVTLRCSPISGHKSVSWYQQVLGQGPQFIFQYYEKEERGRGNFPDRFSARQFPNYSSELNVNALLLGDSALYLCASIIGLDTQYFGPGTRLTVL.

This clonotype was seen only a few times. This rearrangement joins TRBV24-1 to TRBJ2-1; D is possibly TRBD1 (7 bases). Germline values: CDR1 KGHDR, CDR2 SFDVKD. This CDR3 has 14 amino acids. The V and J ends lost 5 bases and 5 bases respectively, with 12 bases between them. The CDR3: CATSVPGGNNEQFF. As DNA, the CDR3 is TGTGCCACCAGTGTACCAGGGGGGAACAATGAGCAGTTCTTC.

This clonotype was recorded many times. The CDR3 region has the DNA TGCGCCAGCAGCTTGAACGAGCGGGGGGCCAGCACAGATACGCAGTATTTT. This encodes CASSLNERGASTDTQYF. The V gene is TRBV5-1, the J gene TRBJ2-3, with 9 bases identical to TRBD2. This CDR3 is built from 17 residues. Germline V CDR1 and CDR2: SGHRS, YFSETQ. V dropped 1 base and J dropped 0; count of bases not matched to a gene: 6.

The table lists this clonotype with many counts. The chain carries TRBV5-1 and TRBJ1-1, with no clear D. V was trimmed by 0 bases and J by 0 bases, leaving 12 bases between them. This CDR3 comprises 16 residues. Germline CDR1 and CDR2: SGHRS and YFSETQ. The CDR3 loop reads CASSLVWGRMNTEAFF. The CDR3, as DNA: TGCGCCAGCAGCTTGGTTTGGGGTCGCATGAACACTGAAGCTTTCTTT.

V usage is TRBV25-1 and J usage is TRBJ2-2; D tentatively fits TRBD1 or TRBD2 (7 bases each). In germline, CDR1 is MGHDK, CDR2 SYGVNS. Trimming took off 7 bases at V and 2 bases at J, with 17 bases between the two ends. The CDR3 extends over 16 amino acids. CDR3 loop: CASTLGGTDNTGELFF. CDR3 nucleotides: TGTGCCAGCACCCTGGGGGGGACAGACAACACCGGGGAGCTGTTTTTT. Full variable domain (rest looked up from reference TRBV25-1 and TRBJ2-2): EADIYQTPRYLVIGTGKKITLECSQTMGHDKMYWYQQDPGMELHLIHYSYGVNSTEKGDLSSESTVSRIRTEHFPLTLESARPSHTSQYLCASTLGGTDNTGELFFGEGSRLTVL.

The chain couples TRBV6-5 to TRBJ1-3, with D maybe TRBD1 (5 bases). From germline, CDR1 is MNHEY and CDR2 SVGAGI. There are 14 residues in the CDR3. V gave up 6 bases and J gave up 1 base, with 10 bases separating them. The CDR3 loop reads CASSRQPSGNTIYF. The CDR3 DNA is TGTGCCAGCAGCCGACAGCCTTCTGGAAACACCATATATTTT.

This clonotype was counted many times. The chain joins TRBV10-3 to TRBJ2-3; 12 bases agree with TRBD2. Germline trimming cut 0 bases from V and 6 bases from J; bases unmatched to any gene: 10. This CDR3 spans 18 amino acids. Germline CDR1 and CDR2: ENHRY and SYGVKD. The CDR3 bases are TGTGCCATCAGTGAGTCGAGTCCTAGCGGGGGGGGCTTCGATACGCAGTATTTT. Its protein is CAISESSPSGGGFDTQYF.

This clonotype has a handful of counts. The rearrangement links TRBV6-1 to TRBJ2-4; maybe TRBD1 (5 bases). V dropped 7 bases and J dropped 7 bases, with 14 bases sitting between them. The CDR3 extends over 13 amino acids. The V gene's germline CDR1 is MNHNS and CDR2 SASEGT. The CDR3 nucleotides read TGTGCCAGCACCTTAGACAGCATGAACATTCAGTACTTC. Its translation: CASTLDSMNIQYF.

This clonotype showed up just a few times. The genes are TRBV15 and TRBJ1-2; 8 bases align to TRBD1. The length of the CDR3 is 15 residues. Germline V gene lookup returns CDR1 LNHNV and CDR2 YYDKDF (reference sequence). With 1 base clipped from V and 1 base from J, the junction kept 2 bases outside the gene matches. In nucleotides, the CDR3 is TGTGCCACCAGCAGAGTGGACAGGGATAACTATGGCTACACCTTC. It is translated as CATSRVDRDNYGYTF.

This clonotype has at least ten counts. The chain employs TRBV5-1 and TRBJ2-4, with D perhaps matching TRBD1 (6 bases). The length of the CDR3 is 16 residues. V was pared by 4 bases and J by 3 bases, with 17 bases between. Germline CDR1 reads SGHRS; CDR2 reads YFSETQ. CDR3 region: CASSPTGWIGKNIQYF. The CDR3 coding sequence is TGCGCCAGCAGCCCAACAGGGTGGATAGGCAAAAACATTCAGTACTTC.

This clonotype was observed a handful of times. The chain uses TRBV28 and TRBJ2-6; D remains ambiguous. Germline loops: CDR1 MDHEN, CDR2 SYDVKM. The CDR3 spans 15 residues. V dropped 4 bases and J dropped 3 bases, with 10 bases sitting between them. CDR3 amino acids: CASSSGSGGANVLTF. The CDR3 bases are TGTGCCAGCAGTTCCGGGTCTGGTGGGGCCAACGTCCTGACTTTC.

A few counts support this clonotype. DNA for the CDR3: TGTGCCAGCAGCAGCCACCCCGGCCCCCCCACAGATACGCAGTATTTT. Encoded protein: CASSSHPGPPTDTQYF. The chain combines TRBV7-2 with TRBJ2-3; D unclear. The V gene lost 5 bases and the J gene lost 2 bases, with 17 bases spanning the gap. CDR1 is SGHTA, CDR2 FQGNSA, per germline. CDR3 size: 16 residues.

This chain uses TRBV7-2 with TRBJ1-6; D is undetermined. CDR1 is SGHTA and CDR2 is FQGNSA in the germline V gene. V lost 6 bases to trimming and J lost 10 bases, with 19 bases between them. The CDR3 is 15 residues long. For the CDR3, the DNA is TGTGCCAGCAGTCCGGGAGCAGGACTCCAATCACCCCTCCACTTT. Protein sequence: CASSPGAGLQSPLHF. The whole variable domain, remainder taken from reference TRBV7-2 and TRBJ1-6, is GAGVSQSPSNKVTEKGKDVELRCDPISGHTALYWYRQSLGQGLEFLIYFQGNSAPDKSGLPSDRFSAERTGGSVSTLTIQRTQQEDSAVYLCASSPGAGLQSPLHFGNGTRLTVT.

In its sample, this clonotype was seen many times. The CDR3 sequence is CASSPGVRPGGREKLFF. For the CDR3, the DNA is TGTGCCAGCAGCCCGGGTGTTCGACCAGGCGGGCGCGAAAAACTGTTTTTT. The chain links TRBV5-6 to TRBJ1-4; D gene ambiguous. Germline CDR1 and CDR2: SGHDT and YYEEEE. The CDR3 is made up of 17 amino acids. The V and J ends lost 4 bases and 8 bases respectively, with 24 bases between them.

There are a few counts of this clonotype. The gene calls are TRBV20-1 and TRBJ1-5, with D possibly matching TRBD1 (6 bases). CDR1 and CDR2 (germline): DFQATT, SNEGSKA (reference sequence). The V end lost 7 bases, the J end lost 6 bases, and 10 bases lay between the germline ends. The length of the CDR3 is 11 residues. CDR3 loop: CSVGGTQPQHF. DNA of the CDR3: TGCAGTGTAGGGGGAACTCAGCCCCAGCATTTT.

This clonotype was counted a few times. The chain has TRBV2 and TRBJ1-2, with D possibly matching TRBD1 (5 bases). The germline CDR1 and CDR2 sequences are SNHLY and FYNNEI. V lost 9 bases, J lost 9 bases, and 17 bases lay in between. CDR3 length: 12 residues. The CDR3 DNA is TGTGCCAGGTTCGGGACCCCGGTGCGCTACACCTTC. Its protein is CARFGTPVRYTF.

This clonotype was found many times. CDR3 sequence: CASSFHDRGTDTQYF. CDR3 nucleotides: TGCGCCAGCAGCTTTCATGACAGGGGAACAGATACGCAGTATTTT. V gene TRBV5-1 combines with J gene TRBJ2-3; 8 bases line up with TRBD1. Germline CDR1 SGHRS, CDR2 YFSETQ. The CDR3 totals 15 residues. V gave up 2 bases and J gave up 3 bases; unmatched junction bases: 5.

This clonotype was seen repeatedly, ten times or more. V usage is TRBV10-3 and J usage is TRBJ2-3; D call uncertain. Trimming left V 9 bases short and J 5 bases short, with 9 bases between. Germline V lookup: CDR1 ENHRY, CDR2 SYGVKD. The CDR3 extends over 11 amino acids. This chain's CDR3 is CAIGPEDTQYF. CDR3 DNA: TGTGCCATTGGGCCTGAAGATACGCAGTATTTT.

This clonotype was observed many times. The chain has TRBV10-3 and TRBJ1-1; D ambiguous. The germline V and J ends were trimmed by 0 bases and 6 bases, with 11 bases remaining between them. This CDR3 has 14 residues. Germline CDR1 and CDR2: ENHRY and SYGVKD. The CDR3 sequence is CAISESPGGSEAFF. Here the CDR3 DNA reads TGTGCCATCAGTGAGTCGCCCGGAGGGTCTGAAGCTTTCTTT.